The present TCR beta chain was sequenced within a study of long-term antiretroviral therapy in people with HIV. Whole-study findings and limits: Repertoires in HIV (unlike those of controls) had narrower CDR3 length ranges. ART-treated samples gained diversity yet remained below transplant donor controls. There were no data on ART adherence, viral resistance or therapy changes, a gap that limits inferences about post-ART repertoire changes.

The CDR3 spans 18 residues. Germline assignment: CDR1 LNHNV and CDR2 YYDKDF (reference sequence). Trimming cost V 0 bases and J 2 bases; bases outside gene matches: 8. Version v3.0 of the immunoSEQ assay was performed at survey level. For each individual sample, sequencing targeted roughly 40,000-55,000 T-cell genomes. Method: immunoSEQ multiplex PCR; TCRdb's copy keeps in-frame clones and lacks some. The sample holds 45,000 or so clones, about 96% seen once. To note about this clone: Antigen: not known.

The sequencing used unsorted PBMCs, collected 3.7 years after starting antiretroviral therapy. The sequence came from a woman aged 45-59 years with HIV. The rearrangement links TRBV15 to TRBJ2-7; 12 bases are a match to TRBD1. CDR3 sequence: CATSRDPGTGGPPYEQYF. CDR3 in DNA: TGTGCCACCAGCAGAGATCCGGGGACAGGGGGCCCCCCCTACGAGCAGTACTTC. Supplemented by reference TRBV15 and TRBJ2-7, the full variable domain reads DAMVIQNPRYQVTQFGKPVTLSCSQTLNHNVMYWYQQKSSQAPKLLFHYYDKDFNNEADTPDNFQSRRPNTSFCFLDIRSPGLGDTAMYLCATSRDPGTGGPPYEQYFGPGTRLTVT.